This is a list of T cell receptor beta chains from one sample in a study of shared clonotypes between healthy human individuals. Assay used: immunoSEQ multiplex PCR; TCRdb lists only in-frame clones, some missing. Here the sample spans 1.5 million to 2.5 million clones, about 95% being singletons. Sequencing was carried out using naive CD8+ T cells sorted from blood. The receptors come from a man between 18 and 35 years old in good health. Each CDR3 is given with its conserved first and last residue. The D gene is left open where the match is weak. Rows may omit the clone size; those that give it use once, few, many or a size class.

V gene	D gene	CDR3 length	clone size	J gene	CDR3 DNA	CDR3 protein
TRBV7-9	-	14	-	TRBJ1-5	TGTGCCAGCAGCTTATCTGGGGATTATCAGCCCCAGCATTTT	CASSLSGDYQPQHF
TRBV30	-	12	-	TRBJ2-3	TGTGCCTGGGTATCGGGATCGGATACGCAGTATTTT	CAWVSGSDTQYF
TRBV29-1	-	13	-	TRBJ2-7	TGCAGCGCTTCCGGGACATACTCCTACGAGCAGTACTTC	CSASGTYSYEQYF
TRBV7-8	-	13	-	TRBJ2-7	TGTGCCAGCAGCCTCTCGGAAACCTACGAGCAGTACTTC	CASSLSETYEQYF
TRBV27	-	14	-	TRBJ2-1	TGTGCCAGCAGTTTATGGCGGGCGCTGAATGAGCAGTTCTTC	CASSLWRALNEQFF
TRBV11-3	TRBD1	18	-	TRBJ2-2	TGTGCCAGCAGCTTAGGGGCCGGGACAGGGGGCCTCACCGGGGAGCTGTTTTTT	CASSLGAGTGGLTGELFF
TRBV7-2	-	15	-	TRBJ2-3	TGTGCCAGCAGGACGGGGTTTGCTAGCACAGATACGCAGTATTTT	CASRTGFASTDTQYF
TRBV5-6	TRBD1	13	-	TRBJ2-7	TGTGCCAGCAGCAGCCGGGACAGGTACGAGCAGTACTTC	CASSSRDRYEQYF
TRBV4-1	-	13	-	TRBJ2-2	TGCGCCAGCAGCCAAGATCGCCCCGGGGAGCTGTTTTTT	CASSQDRPGELFF
TRBV29-1	-	14	-	TRBJ2-7	-	CSILAQGGSYEQYF
TRBV27	-	13	-	TRBJ1-2	TGTGCCAGCAGTGGTATCCTGACGGGTGGCTACACCTTC	CASSGILTGGYTF
TRBV27	TRBD2	15	-	TRBJ2-7	TGTGCCAGCAGTTTAAGTCTAGCGGAAAATTACGAGCAGTACTTC	CASSLSLAENYEQYF
TRBV7-9	-	14	-	TRBJ2-7	TGTGCCAGCAGCTGGACACTGGAAGGGTCCGAGCAGTACTTC	CASSWTLEGSEQYF
TRBV30	TRBD2	15	-	TRBJ2-5	TGTGCCTGGAGTTTTCTAGCGGGGGGAGGAGAGACCCAGTACTTC	CAWSFLAGGGETQYF
TRBV6-1	-	12	-	TRBJ1-4	TGTGCCAGCAGTATATCTAATGAAAAACTGTTTTTT	CASSISNEKLFF
TRBV27	-	17	-	TRBJ2-5	TGTGCCAGCAGTTTATCCTACCCAGGGACTTTGGGAGAGACCCAGTACTTC	CASSLSYPGTLGETQYF
TRBV29-1	-	11	-	TRBJ1-1	TGCAGCGCCGACGTGAACACTGAAGCTTTCTTT	CSADVNTEAFF
TRBV7-2	-	13	-	TRBJ2-7	TGTGCCAGCAGCTTTAGTAGCGGCTACGAGCAGTACTTC	CASSFSSGYEQYF
TRBV5-4	TRBD1	14	-	TRBJ1-5	TGTGCCAGCAGCTCCGGGACAGGTAATCAGCCCCAGCATTTT	CASSSGTGNQPQHF
TRBV9	TRBD2	14	-	TRBJ2-2	TGTGCCAGTGGGAGGGGCGGAAACACCGGGGAGCTGTTTTTT	CASGRGGNTGELFF
TRBV29-1	TRBD1	15	-	TRBJ1-2	TGCAGCGTGGCCGCAGGGGGGGATCATAACTATGGCTACACCTTC	CSVAAGGDHNYGYTF
TRBV13	-	17	-	TRBJ1-5	TGTGCCAGCAGCCCTCAAAACCGGGGTGGGGGCAATCAGCCCCAGCATTTT	CASSPQNRGGGNQPQHF
TRBV11-2	-	15	once	TRBJ1-1	TGTGCCAGCAGCGCAGCCCTCCTCATGAACACTGAAGCTTTCTTT	CASSAALLMNTEAFF
TRBV14	TRBD2	15	-	TRBJ2-1	TGTGCCAGCAGCCAACGGCGGGAGACGGTTCCTGAGCAGTTCTTC	CASSQRRETVPEQFF